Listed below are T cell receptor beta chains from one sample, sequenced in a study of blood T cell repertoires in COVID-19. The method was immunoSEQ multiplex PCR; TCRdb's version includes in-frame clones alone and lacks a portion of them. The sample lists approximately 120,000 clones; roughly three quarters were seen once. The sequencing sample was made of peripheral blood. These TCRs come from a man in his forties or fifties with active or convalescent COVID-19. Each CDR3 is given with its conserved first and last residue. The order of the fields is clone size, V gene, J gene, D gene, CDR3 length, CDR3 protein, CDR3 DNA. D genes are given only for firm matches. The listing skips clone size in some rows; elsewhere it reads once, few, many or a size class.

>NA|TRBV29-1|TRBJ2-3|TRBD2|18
CSVEGGLAGGLYTDTQYF
TGCAGCGTTGAAGGTGGCCTAGCGGGGGGCCTTTACACAGATACGCAGTATTTT
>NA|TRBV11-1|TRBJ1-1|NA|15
CASSLDSPGATEAFF
TGTGCCAGCAGCCTTGACTCCCCTGGGGCCACTGAAGCTTTCTTT
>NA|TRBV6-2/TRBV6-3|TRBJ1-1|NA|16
CASSFSTTQGETEAFF
TGTGCCAGCAGTTTCTCAACAACACAGGGCGAGACTGAAGCTTTCTTT
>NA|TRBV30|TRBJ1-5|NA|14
CAWSVSLLNQPQHF
TGTGCCTGGAGTGTATCTCTACTCAATCAGCCCCAGCATTTT
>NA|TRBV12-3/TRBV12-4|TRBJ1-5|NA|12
CASRRESSKWHF
TGTGCCAGCCGCCGGGAGTCGAGCAAGTGGCATTTT
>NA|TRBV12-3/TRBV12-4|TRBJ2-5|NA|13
CASSKRKEETQYF
TGTGCCAGCAGTAAACGTAAAGAGGAGACCCAGTACTTC
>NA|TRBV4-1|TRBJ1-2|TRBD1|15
CASSSQQGALYGYTF
TGCGCCAGCAGCTCTCAACAGGGGGCCCTCTATGGCTACACCTTC
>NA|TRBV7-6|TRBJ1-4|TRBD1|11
CASDRGEKLFF
TGTGCCAGCGACAGGGGTGAAAAACTGTTTTTT
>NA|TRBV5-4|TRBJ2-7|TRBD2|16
CASSSGQGLAVHEQYF
TGTGCCAGCAGCTCTGGTCAGGGACTAGCAGTCCACGAGCAGTACTTC
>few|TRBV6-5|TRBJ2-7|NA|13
CASRLGSSYEQYF
TGTGCCAGCAGGCTTGGCAGCTCCTACGAGCAGTACTTC
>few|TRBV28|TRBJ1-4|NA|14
CASRQWGDGEKLFF
TGTGCCAGCAGACAATGGGGGGACGGTGAAAAACTGTTTTTT
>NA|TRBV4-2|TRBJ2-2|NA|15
CASSSQRPNTGELFF
TGTGCCAGCAGCTCGCAGCGTCCGAACACCGGGGAGCTGTTTTTT
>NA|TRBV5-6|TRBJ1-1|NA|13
CASSYDSRESLLF
TGTGCCAGCAGCTACGATTCCAGGGAATCTTTGCTTTTT
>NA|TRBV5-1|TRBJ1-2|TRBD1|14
CASSLETGNHGYTF
TGCGCCAGCAGCTTGGAGACAGGGAATCATGGCTACACCTTC
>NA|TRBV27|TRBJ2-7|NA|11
CARTETYEQYF
TGTGCCAGGACGGAGACCTACGAGCAGTACTTC
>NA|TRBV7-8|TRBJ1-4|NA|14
CASSLERHRGKLFF
TGTGCCAGCAGCTTGGAGAGACATCGGGGAAAACTGTTTTTT
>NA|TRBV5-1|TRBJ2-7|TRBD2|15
CASSSTSGGNYEQYF
TGCGCCAGCAGCTCGACTAGCGGGGGTAACTACGAGCAGTACTTC
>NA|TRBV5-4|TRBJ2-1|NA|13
CASSFGPPDEQFF
TGTGCCAGCAGCTTTGGGCCTCCCGATGAGCAGTTCTTC
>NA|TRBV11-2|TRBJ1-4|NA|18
CASSTDWSQEGMGEKLFF
TGTGCCAGCAGCACAGATTGGTCCCAGGAGGGGATGGGCGAAAAACTGTTTTTT
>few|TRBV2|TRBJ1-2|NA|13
CASSEGLASGYTF
TGTGCCAGCAGTGAAGGTCTTGCCAGTGGCTACACCTTC
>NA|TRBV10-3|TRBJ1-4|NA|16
CAISERGSRTGEKLFF
TGTGCCATCAGTGAGAGGGGCAGTCGCACCGGGGAAAAACTGTTTTTT
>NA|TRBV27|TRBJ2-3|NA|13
CASSLSKLDTQYF
TGTGCCAGCAGTTTATCGAAACTGGATACGCAGTATTTT
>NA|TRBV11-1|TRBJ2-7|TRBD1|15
CASSLRTGDYPEQYF
TGTGCCAGCAGCTTGCGGACAGGGGACTATCCCGAGCAGTACTTC
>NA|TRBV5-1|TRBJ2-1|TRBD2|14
CASTSTSGRGEQFF
TGCGCCAGCACGTCTACTAGCGGGAGGGGTGAGCAGTTCTTC
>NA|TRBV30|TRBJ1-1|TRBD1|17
CAWSWTGGGRLNTEAFF
TGTGCCTGGAGTTGGACAGGAGGCGGTCGCCTGAACACTGAAGCTTTCTTT
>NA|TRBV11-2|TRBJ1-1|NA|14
CASSLVSSVTEAFF
TGTGCCAGCAGCTTAGTTTCGTCAGTGACTGAAGCTTTCTTT
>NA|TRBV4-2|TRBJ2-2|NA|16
CASSQDSSYNTGELFF
TGTGCCAGCAGCCAAGATAGTAGCTATAACACCGGGGAGCTGTTTTTT
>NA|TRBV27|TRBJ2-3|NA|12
CASTAGAGTQYF
TGTGCCAGCACCGCGGGGGCAGGAACGCAGTATTTT